This is a list of T cell receptor beta chains from one sample in a study of cytotoxic CD8 clonotypes in ibrutinib-treated CLL. Repertoires were generated with immunoSEQ multiplex PCR, while TCRdb's copy carries only in-frame clones and drops some. The table shows some 290,000 clones, with about 80% occurring only once. Sequenced material: PBMCs, taken before ibrutinib treatment. Source of these receptors: a human donor with chronic lymphocytic leukemia. Both conserved end residues are part of each CDR3. The order of the fields is CDR3 DNA, CDR3 protein, D gene, V gene, J gene, clone size. D genes are given only for firm matches. Not every row has a clone size; where given, it reads once, few, many or a size class.

CDR3nt: TGTGCCATCAGTCCACAGGGGATAAATCAGCCCCAGCATTTT; CDR3aa: CAISPQGINQPQHF; d_gene: TRBD1; v_gene: TRBV10-3; j_gene: TRBJ1-5; abundance: NA
CDR3nt: TGTGCCATCGGACAGGGGGCATTCCTCGGCGCTGAAAAACTGTTTTTT; CDR3aa: CAIGQGAFLGAEKLFF; d_gene: TRBD1; v_gene: TRBV7-2; j_gene: TRBJ1-4; abundance: NA
CDR3nt: TGCGCCAGCAGCTTGGACCCAGGGGAAGTCTACGAGCAGTACTTC; CDR3aa: CASSLDPGEVYEQYF; d_gene: NA; v_gene: TRBV5-1; j_gene: TRBJ2-7; abundance: NA
CDR3nt: TGTGCCAGCAGCCAACAAGTGAACACTGAAGCTTTCTTT; CDR3aa: CASSQQVNTEAFF; d_gene: NA; v_gene: TRBV5-5; j_gene: TRBJ1-1; abundance: NA
CDR3nt: TGTGCCAGCAGGAATAGGCTAGCGGTCGGGTCGAATGAGCAGTTCTTC; CDR3aa: CASRNRLAVGSNEQFF; d_gene: TRBD2; v_gene: TRBV11-1; j_gene: TRBJ2-1; abundance: NA
CDR3nt: TGTGCCAGCAGTTTAGTGAGGGACTACACCTTC; CDR3aa: CASSLVRDYTF; d_gene: NA; v_gene: TRBV28; j_gene: TRBJ1-2; abundance: NA
CDR3nt: TGCGCCAGCATATCTAGCGGGACTTCGTACGAGCAGTACTTC; CDR3aa: CASISSGTSYEQYF; d_gene: TRBD2; v_gene: TRBV10-2; j_gene: TRBJ2-7; abundance: NA
CDR3nt: TGTGCCAGCAGCCGAAGATGGCACGTCCCCTCTGGAAACACCATATATTTT; CDR3aa: CASSRRWHVPSGNTIYF; d_gene: NA; v_gene: TRBV4-2; j_gene: TRBJ1-3; abundance: NA
CDR3nt: TGTGCCAACTCAAGGACTAGCGGAAACACCGGGGAGCTGTTTTTT; CDR3aa: CANSRTSGNTGELFF; d_gene: TRBD2; v_gene: TRBV5-4; j_gene: TRBJ2-2; abundance: once
CDR3nt: TGTGCCAGCAGCTTGCAGGGCGGGGGAGAGACCCAGTACTTC; CDR3aa: CASSLQGGGETQYF; d_gene: TRBD2; v_gene: TRBV5-4; j_gene: TRBJ2-5; abundance: once
CDR3nt: TGCGCCAGCAGCCCGAGATGGACAGGGGACCTCGTCTATGGCTACACCTTC; CDR3aa: CASSPRWTGDLVYGYTF; d_gene: TRBD1; v_gene: TRBV5-1; j_gene: TRBJ1-2; abundance: NA
CDR3nt: TGTGCCTGGAGTGGCCCAGGCGGAAACAATCAGCCCCAGCATTTT; CDR3aa: CAWSGPGGNNQPQHF; d_gene: NA; v_gene: TRBV30; j_gene: TRBJ1-5; abundance: NA
CDR3nt: TGTGCCAGCGGTGCGCAGGTGAACACTGAAGCTTTCTTT; CDR3aa: CASGAQVNTEAFF; d_gene: NA; v_gene: TRBV6-1; j_gene: TRBJ1-1; abundance: few
CDR3nt: TGCGCCAGCAGCCAAGTAACGACAGATACGCAGTATTTT; CDR3aa: CASSQVTTDTQYF; d_gene: NA; v_gene: TRBV4-3; j_gene: TRBJ2-3; abundance: NA
CDR3nt: TGTGCCAGCAGTTACTCGGCTAGCGACACAGATACGCAGTATTTT; CDR3aa: CASSYSASDTDTQYF; d_gene: NA; v_gene: TRBV6-5; j_gene: TRBJ2-3; abundance: NA
CDR3nt: TGCGCCAGCAGCTTTTCCGGGGGCACAGATACGCAGTATTTT; CDR3aa: CASSFSGGTDTQYF; d_gene: NA; v_gene: TRBV5-1; j_gene: TRBJ2-3; abundance: NA
CDR3nt: TGTGCCACCAGCAAATACACAGGGATCACCTACAATGAGCAGTTCTTC; CDR3aa: CATSKYTGITYNEQFF; d_gene: NA; v_gene: TRBV15; j_gene: TRBJ2-1; abundance: NA
CDR3nt: TGTGCCAGCACCCCAGGGGTGGGGAATAGCAATCAGCCCCAGCATTTT; CDR3aa: CASTPGVGNSNQPQHF; d_gene: NA; v_gene: TRBV9; j_gene: TRBJ1-5; abundance: few
CDR3nt: TGTGCCAGCAGCTTGGACAGGTGGGATCATGGCTACACCTTC; CDR3aa: CASSLDRWDHGYTF; d_gene: NA; v_gene: TRBV5-6; j_gene: TRBJ1-2; abundance: NA
CDR3nt: TGTGCCAGCAGCTTAGGTCCCGGATTAAAGGACAATGAGCAGTTCTTC; CDR3aa: CASSLGPGLKDNEQFF; d_gene: NA; v_gene: TRBV7-8; j_gene: TRBJ2-1; abundance: NA
CDR3nt: TGTGCCAGCAGCTTAGTTGGGATCCCAATGGCAGCTTTCTTT; CDR3aa: CASSLVGIPMAAFF; d_gene: NA; v_gene: TRBV7-8; j_gene: TRBJ1-1; abundance: NA
CDR3nt: TGCGCCAGCAGCTTGGAAGGAGGGAGCAATCAGCCCCAGCATTTT; CDR3aa: CASSLEGGSNQPQHF; d_gene: NA; v_gene: TRBV5-1; j_gene: TRBJ1-5; abundance: NA
CDR3nt: TGTGCCAGCAGCTTTAGACTGAATAATTCACCCCTCCACTTT; CDR3aa: CASSFRLNNSPLHF; d_gene: NA; v_gene: TRBV11-2; j_gene: TRBJ1-6; abundance: NA
CDR3nt: TGTGCCAGCAGCCTTCCCGGGACAGGGACCTACGAGCAGTACTTC; CDR3aa: CASSLPGTGTYEQYF; d_gene: TRBD1; v_gene: TRBV14; j_gene: TRBJ2-7; abundance: NA
CDR3nt: TGTGCCAGCAACCAGGGACTAGCGGGAGCTATAGATACGCAGTATTTT; CDR3aa: CASNQGLAGAIDTQYF; d_gene: TRBD2; v_gene: TRBV4-2; j_gene: TRBJ2-3; abundance: NA
CDR3nt: TGCGCCAGTAGGACTAGCGGGAGAAGCGAACGTAGAGTCAATGAGCAGTTCTTC; CDR3aa: CASRTSGRSERRVNEQFF; d_gene: TRBD2; v_gene: TRBV4-1; j_gene: TRBJ2-1; abundance: NA
CDR3nt: TGTGCCAGCAGCCTCCGAGGGAGCGGGCTTACCTACGAGCAGTACTTC; CDR3aa: CASSLRGSGLTYEQYF; d_gene: NA; v_gene: TRBV7-2; j_gene: TRBJ2-7; abundance: NA
CDR3nt: TGTGCCATCAGCGCCGGGACAGGGGTCAACGAGCAGTACTTC; CDR3aa: CAISAGTGVNEQYF; d_gene: TRBD1; v_gene: TRBV6-5; j_gene: TRBJ2-7; abundance: NA
CDR3nt: TGTGCCAGTACCACCCGTTGGGACTCCTACGAGCAGTACTTC; CDR3aa: CASTTRWDSYEQYF; d_gene: NA; v_gene: TRBV19; j_gene: TRBJ2-7; abundance: NA
CDR3nt: TGCGCCAGCAGCCCCAGAAGTGAGGCCAACTATGGCTACACCTTC; CDR3aa: CASSPRSEANYGYTF; d_gene: NA; v_gene: TRBV4-1; j_gene: TRBJ1-2; abundance: NA
CDR3nt: TGTGCCTGGTGCCGGAACTCTGGAAACACCATATATTTT; CDR3aa: CAWCRNSGNTIYF; d_gene: NA; v_gene: TRBV30; j_gene: TRBJ1-3; abundance: NA
CDR3nt: TGTGCCAGCAGCTCCGGGACAGGAGTCTACGAGCAGTACTTC; CDR3aa: CASSSGTGVYEQYF; d_gene: TRBD1; v_gene: TRBV11-2; j_gene: TRBJ2-7; abundance: NA
CDR3nt: TGTGCTAGTGGTTTCGGACAGGTAGACTCTGGCTACACCTTC; CDR3aa: CASGFGQVDSGYTF; d_gene: TRBD1; v_gene: TRBV12-5; j_gene: TRBJ1-2; abundance: NA
CDR3nt: TGTGCCAGCAATATCCGGGACAGGGACGCGTATAGCAATCAGCCCCAGCATTTT; CDR3aa: CASNIRDRDAYSNQPQHF; d_gene: TRBD1; v_gene: TRBV28; j_gene: TRBJ1-5; abundance: NA
CDR3nt: TGTGCCAGCAGCCCCCGAGGAATGAACACCGGGGAGCTGTTTTTT; CDR3aa: CASSPRGMNTGELFF; d_gene: NA; v_gene: TRBV5-4; j_gene: TRBJ2-2; abundance: NA
CDR3nt: TGTGCCATCAGTGAGTCTACAGCCTACACCGGGGAGCTGTTTTTT; CDR3aa: CAISESTAYTGELFF; d_gene: NA; v_gene: TRBV10-3; j_gene: TRBJ2-2; abundance: few
CDR3nt: TGTGCCAGCAGCCGCCGACTCGGGGGCTACACCTTC; CDR3aa: CASSRRLGGYTF; d_gene: NA; v_gene: TRBV7-2; j_gene: TRBJ1-2; abundance: few
CDR3nt: TGTGCCAGCAGCCCCCTTGTACAGGGGGATCTCGAGCAGTACTTC; CDR3aa: CASSPLVQGDLEQYF; d_gene: TRBD1; v_gene: TRBV28; j_gene: TRBJ2-7; abundance: NA
CDR3nt: TGTGCCAGCAGCTTAGGGGGGGGCGGAGGCCAGCCCCAGCATTTT; CDR3aa: CASSLGGGGGQPQHF; d_gene: NA; v_gene: TRBV7-2; j_gene: TRBJ1-5; abundance: once
CDR3nt: TGTGCCAGTAGTATAGTCCTGGACAGCACTGAAGCTTTCTTT; CDR3aa: CASSIVLDSTEAFF; d_gene: NA; v_gene: TRBV19; j_gene: TRBJ1-1; abundance: NA
CDR3nt: TGTGCCATTCTGATGGAGGGGATATTTGGCTACACCTTC; CDR3aa: CAILMEGIFGYTF; d_gene: NA; v_gene: TRBV10-3; j_gene: TRBJ1-2; abundance: NA
CDR3nt: TGTGCCAGCTCCCAGACTAGCGGGGCCACCTACGAGCAGTACTTC; CDR3aa: CASSQTSGATYEQYF; d_gene: TRBD2; v_gene: TRBV18; j_gene: TRBJ2-7; abundance: NA
CDR3nt: TGTGCCAGCAGCTCGGACAGGGGTACCGAGCAGTACTTC; CDR3aa: CASSSDRGTEQYF; d_gene: TRBD1; v_gene: TRBV5-6; j_gene: TRBJ2-7; abundance: NA
CDR3nt: TGCAGCGTCGTTTGGGGGATGAACACTGAAGCTTTCTTT; CDR3aa: CSVVWGMNTEAFF; d_gene: NA; v_gene: TRBV29-1; j_gene: TRBJ1-1; abundance: NA
CDR3nt: TGCGCCAGCAGCTTGGCTGCAGGGCCTGGGGCCAACGTCCTGACTTTC; CDR3aa: CASSLAAGPGANVLTF; d_gene: NA; v_gene: TRBV5-1; j_gene: TRBJ2-6; abundance: NA
CDR3nt: TGTGCCAACAGCGACAGAATCTATGGCTACACCTTC; CDR3aa: CANSDRIYGYTF; d_gene: NA; v_gene: TRBV10-3; j_gene: TRBJ1-2; abundance: NA
CDR3nt: TGTGCCAGCAGCTTGATAACCAACTTAAACTACGAGCAGTACTTC; CDR3aa: CASSLITNLNYEQYF; d_gene: NA; v_gene: TRBV5-6; j_gene: TRBJ2-7; abundance: NA
CDR3nt: TGTGCCAGCAGTCCCTCGGACAGGGGGGTTGAGCCCCAGCATTTT; CDR3aa: CASSPSDRGVEPQHF; d_gene: TRBD1; v_gene: TRBV27; j_gene: TRBJ1-5; abundance: NA
CDR3nt: TGTGCCTGGGGGGTGGGACAGCAAAAATTTGCAACTAATGAAAAACTGTTTTTT; CDR3aa: CAWGVGQQKFATNEKLFF; d_gene: TRBD1; v_gene: TRBV30; j_gene: TRBJ1-4; abundance: NA
CDR3nt: TGTGCCAGCAGCAAAGCGCGGGTAGTAAGGCCCACAGATACGCAGTATTTT; CDR3aa: CASSKARVVRPTDTQYF; d_gene: NA; v_gene: TRBV21-1; j_gene: TRBJ2-3; abundance: NA
CDR3nt: TGTGCCAGCAGCCATGTTGACCACTACGAGCAGTACTTC; CDR3aa: CASSHVDHYEQYF; d_gene: NA; v_gene: TRBV5-4; j_gene: TRBJ2-7; abundance: NA
CDR3nt: TGTGCCAGCAGCCCTGGACAGGGGGCTTTTCAGCCCCAGCATTTT; CDR3aa: CASSPGQGAFQPQHF; d_gene: TRBD1; v_gene: TRBV7-2; j_gene: TRBJ1-5; abundance: NA
CDR3nt: TGCGCCAGCAGCTTGGCCATAGGAAGGGTGGGGGAGACCCAGTACTTC; CDR3aa: CASSLAIGRVGETQYF; d_gene: NA; v_gene: TRBV5-1; j_gene: TRBJ2-5; abundance: NA